One sample yielded the 19 T cell receptor beta chains listed below, sequenced in a study of blood T cell repertoires in COVID-19. The data were produced by immunoSEQ multiplex PCR, yet TCRdb's version contains in-frame clones alone and is incomplete. Of some 180,000 clones listed, over 80% are singletons. Sample: peripheral blood. These receptors were taken from a woman in her forties with COVID-19, enrolled during active disease.

The V and J genes are TRBV5-4 and TRBJ2-5; TRBD2 agrees at 7 bases. The CDR3 loop spans 13 amino acids. The V gene end was trimmed by 2 bases and the J gene end by 3 bases; junction bases not matched to a gene: 1. CDR1 and CDR2 from the germline V gene are SGHNT and YYREEE (reference sequence). CDR3 in amino acids: CASSFGLEETQYF. As DNA, the CDR3 is TGTGCCAGCAGCTTCGGACTAGAAGAGACCCAGTACTTC. Full variable domain (rest looked up from reference TRBV5-4 and TRBJ2-5): ETGVTQSPTHLIKTRGQQVTLRCSSQSGHNTVSWYQQALGQGPQFIFQYYREEENGRGNFPPRFSGLQFPNYSSELNVNALELDDSALYLCASSFGLEETQYFGPGTRLLVL.

This rearrangement joins TRBV3-1 (or the pseudogene TRBV3-2) to TRBJ2-3; 7 bases match TRBD2. Germline V gives CDR1 LGHDT, CDR2 YNNKEL (reference sequence). The CDR3 totals 16 residues. V lost 0 bases, J lost 1 base, and 4 bases stayed unmatched. Here the CDR3 DNA reads TGTGCCAGCAGCCAAGATAGAAGCGGGGGCACAGATACGCAGTATTTT. This codes for CASSQDRSGGTDTQYF.

The chain links TRBV2 to TRBJ1-6; 7 positions match TRBD1. Germline V gene data show CDR1 as SNHLY and CDR2 as FYNNEI. CDR3 length: 14 residues. V trimming: 3 bases; J trimming: 8 bases; junction bases outside the gene matches: 4. The CDR3 loop reads CASSELTGHSPLHF. The CDR3 DNA is TGTGCCAGCAGTGAGTTGACAGGGCATTCACCCCTCCACTTT.

The chain carries TRBV3-1 (or the pseudogene TRBV3-2) and TRBJ2-7; the D gene is possibly TRBD1 (5 bases). Germline V gene lookup returns CDR1 LGHDT and CDR2 YNNKEL (reference sequence). V was shortened by 1 base and J by 0 bases, with 10 bases between the two germline ends. This CDR3 is 15 amino acids long. Written as DNA, the CDR3 is TGTGCCAGCAGCCAAGGTAGCCAGGGCTCCTACGAGCAGTACTTC. Translation: CASSQGSQGSYEQYF.

This clone was observed once. This sequence joins TRBV3-1 (or the pseudogene TRBV3-2) and TRBJ2-7; 10 nucleotides agree with TRBD2. Germline CDR1 LGHDT, CDR2 YNNKEL (reference sequence). The CDR3 covers 22 residues. The junction had 26 bases not matched to a gene; V was cut back by 4 bases and J by 2 bases. The CDR3 coding sequence is TGTGCCAGCAGCCCACAAGGAAGCGGGGGGGTCGCTAGGGTCCGTTCCGCCTACGAGCAGTACTTC. Residues: CASSPQGSGGVARVRSAYEQYF.

This clone has more than one count but fewer than ten. V is TRBV18 and J is TRBJ1-6, with D unclear. With 3 bases removed from V and 6 bases from J, the gap between germline ends came to 18 bases. The CDR3 is 17 amino acids. Germline V gene lookup returns CDR1 KGHSH and CDR2 LQKENI. In nucleotides, the CDR3 is TGTGCCAGCTCACCCTCCTCAAGAGAGGGTGCTAATTCACCCCTCCACTTT. This gives the protein CASSPSSREGANSPLHF.

The chain links TRBV6-1 to TRBJ2-3; D possibly corresponds to TRBD2 (6 bases). V was pared by 1 base and J by 3 bases, with 11 bases between. The CDR3 spans 15 residues. CDR1 MNHNS and CDR2 SASEGT come from the germline V gene. The CDR3 DNA follows: TGTGCCAGCAGTGAAGGCGGGGTAACTACAGATACGCAGTATTTT. It codes for CASSEGGVTTDTQYF.

This clone was seen just once. The chain is built from TRBV3-1 (or the pseudogene TRBV3-2) and TRBJ1-2; D is undetermined. The CDR3 spans 14 residues. The V end was cut by 2 bases, the J end by 1 base, with 8 bases between. CDR1 LGHDT and CDR2 YNNKEL come from the germline V gene (reference sequence). The CDR3 region has the DNA TGTGCCAGCAGCCAATCAGGAAGTAACTATGGCTACACCTTC. As protein: CASSQSGSNYGYTF.

There are a few counts of this clone. V usage is TRBV5-5 and J usage is TRBJ1-2; TRBD1 might be the D (6 bases). CDR3 length: 18 residues. V was trimmed by 1 base and J by 0 bases, leaving 19 bases between them. Looked up from germline, CDR1 is SGHKS and CDR2 is YYEKEE (reference sequence). In nucleotides, the CDR3 is TGTGCCAGCAGCTTGTCCCCAACAGGGCGCCCAGCTAACTATGGCTACACCTTC. It translates to CASSLSPTGRPANYGYTF.

V usage is TRBV19 and J usage is TRBJ1-2; no firm D call. Trimming stripped 5 bases from V and 6 bases from J, with 19 bases between. The CDR3 has 15 amino acids. Germline V gene data show CDR1 as LNHDA and CDR2 as SQIVND (reference sequence). The CDR3, as DNA: TGTGCCAGTAGTCTACGGCCCGGGTTAGGAAATGGCTACACCTTC. This translates into CASSLRPGLGNGYTF.

The rearrangement joins TRBV5-1 to TRBJ2-5; a weak D match, TRBD2 (7 bases). The CDR3 length is 16 residues. The V gene lost 4 bases and the J gene lost 1 base, with 17 bases spanning the gap. Germline-derived CDR1 and CDR2 are SGHRS and YFSETQ. Here the CDR3 DNA reads TGCGCCAGCAGCCCCGTTAAGGGGGAGGGCCAAGAGACCCAGTACTTC. It is translated as CASSPVKGEGQETQYF.

Turning to this clone: Other DNA sequences from this sample encode an identical CDR3 as well. The CDR3 spells CASTGGTEAFF. The CDR3 coding sequence is TGTGCCAGCACCGGGGGCACTGAAGCTTTCTTT. V and J are TRBV6-5 and TRBJ1-1; a possible D gene is TRBD1 (5 bases). CDR3 length equals 11 residues. V shed 7 bases and J shed 4 bases, with 7 bases lying between them. Per germline, CDR1 MNHEY and CDR2 SVGAGI.

The chain links TRBV14 to TRBJ1-1, with 9 bases identical to TRBD1. Trimming cost V 4 bases and J 5 bases; bases outside gene matches: 8. The V gene's germline CDR1 is SGHDN and CDR2 FVKESK. The CDR3 contains 15 residues. The CDR3 loop reads CASSRIQGARTEAFF. CDR3 DNA sequence: TGTGCCAGCAGCCGGATACAGGGGGCTCGGACTGAAGCTTTCTTT.

This chain links TRBV28 with TRBJ1-2, with 7 bases lining up with TRBD1. Germline V gives CDR1 MDHEN, CDR2 SYDVKM. Trimming took 5 bases from V and 6 from J; bases not matched to a gene: 3. The CDR3 covers 12 residues. The CDR3 protein is CASSLTGNGYTF. As DNA, the CDR3 is TGTGCCAGCAGTCTGACAGGGAATGGCTACACCTTC.

In this sample, this clone turned up a few times. V and J are TRBV19 and TRBJ1-1; 8 bases are shared with TRBD1. This CDR3 is built from 14 residues. V lost 4 bases, J lost 6 bases, and 7 bases stayed unmatched. CDR1 LNHDA and CDR2 SQIVND come from the germline V gene (reference sequence). The CDR3 DNA reads as TGTGCCAGTAGTAATCGACAGGGGAGGGCTGAAGCTTTCTTT. Its translation: CASSNRQGRAEAFF.

Only a few counts were recorded for this clone. The rearrangement joins TRBV3-1 (or the pseudogene TRBV3-2) to TRBJ2-7; weak D call: TRBD1 (6 bases). The CDR3 has 15 residues. V was cut by 4 bases and J by 2 bases, with 15 bases left in between. Germline V CDR1 and CDR2: LGHDT, YNNKEL (reference sequence). The CDR3 is CASSRARDTPYEQYF. In nucleotides, the CDR3 is TGTGCCAGCAGCCGTGCCCGGGACACCCCCTACGAGCAGTACTTC.

V is TRBV5-6 and J is TRBJ2-1; a weak D match, TRBD1 (6 bases). The CDR3 runs 11 residues. V dropped 5 bases and J dropped 10 bases, with 10 bases sitting between them. Germline lookup yields CDR1 SGHDT and CDR2 YYEEEE. CDR3 sequence (DNA): TGTGCCAGCAGGCGGACAGTGGAGCAGTTCTTC. Protein sequence: CASRRTVEQFF. Based on the CDR3 plus reference TRBV5-6 and TRBJ2-1, the full variable domain is DAGVTQSPTHLIKTRGQQVTLRCSPKSGHDTVSWYQQALGQGPQFIFQYYEEEERQRGNFPDRFSGHQFPNYSSELNVNALLLGDSALYLCASRRTVEQFFGPGTRLTVL.

The chain carries TRBV9 and TRBJ1-1; D remains unclear. CDR3 size: 13 residues. From germline, CDR1 is SGDLS and CDR2 YYNGEE. V lost 5 bases and J 0 bases, leaving 8 bases between the germline ends. The CDR3 DNA follows: TGTGCCAGCAGATACAGCTTGAACACTGAAGCTTTCTTT. Protein product: CASRYSLNTEAFF.

The CDR3 DNA follows: TGCGCCAGCAGTGAGTCGTTTCAGGTTGCCCAGCATTTT. It codes for CASSESFQVAQHF. The chain joins TRBV10-2 to TRBJ1-5; no definite D call. This CDR3 contains 13 residues. Germline-derived CDR1 and CDR2 are WSHSY and SAAADI. The V end was cut by 0 bases, the J end by 11 bases, with 11 bases between.